These 27 T cell receptor beta chains share one sample of origin, sequenced in a study of T cells in Graves' hyperthyroidism and ophthalmopathy. RNA transcripts were the template for amplifying TCR beta CDR3 regions. HTBI primers were employed in a first-round RT-PCR of the TCR CDR3. One entry per CDR3 protein results from TCRdb running MiXCR on the multiplex PCR reads. The sample holds approximately 610,000 distinct CDR3 sequences, about 15% seen once. The sequenced sample was blood. These receptors were taken from a woman aged 40 to 49 with Graves' ophthalmopathy.

This clonotype was counted at least ten times. The gene calls are TRBV12-3 or TRBV12-4 and TRBJ1-2; no clear D. The V and J ends lost 6 bases and 2 bases respectively, with 10 bases between them. This CDR3 is built from 13 residues. CDR3 in amino acids: CASSYKINYGYTF. The CDR3 DNA reads as TGTGCCAGCAGCTACAAGATAAACTATGGCTACACCTTC.

This clonotype has at least ten counts. The chain combines TRBV2 with TRBJ2-7; TRBD1 matches 8 bases. Losses at the gene ends were 3 bases for V and 0 bases for J; bases not matched to a gene: 7. CDR1 and CDR2 from the germline V gene are SNHLY and FYNNEI. This CDR3 is built from 16 residues. Written as DNA, the CDR3 is TGTGCCAGCAGTGAGTCAAGGACAGGGATCTCCTACGAGCAGTACTTC. Encoded protein: CASSESRTGISYEQYF.

The table lists this clonotype with many counts. The V call is TRBV28, the J call TRBJ1-2; TRBD1 matches at 9 bases. Germline trimming cut 3 bases from V and 14 bases from J; bases unmatched to any gene: 16. The CDR3 is 15 residues long. Germline V gene lookup returns CDR1 MDHEN and CDR2 SYDVKM. CDR3 in DNA: TGTGCCAGCAGTTTGGGGGCCGACAGGGGGGCTACACGGACCTTC. This translates into CASSLGADRGATRTF.

This clonotype was seen repeatedly, ten times or more. This chain links TRBV6-2 or TRBV6-3 with TRBJ2-7; 7 nucleotides agree with TRBD2. CDR3 length: 14 amino acids. V shed 6 bases and J 3 bases; nucleotides not matched to a gene: 8. Germline V gene data show CDR1 as MNHEY and CDR2 as SVGEGT. CDR3 amino acids: CASSLISGVYEQYF. DNA of the CDR3: TGTGCCAGCAGCCTTATCAGCGGGGTCTACGAGCAGTACTTC.

This clonotype was picked up a small number of times. The J gene is TRBJ2-2, the V gene TRBV7-2; 8 bases are a match to TRBD2. Germline CDR1 and CDR2: SGHTA and FQGNSA. The CDR3 runs to 14 residues. Trimming cost V 3 bases and J 8 bases; bases outside gene matches: 5. This CDR3 reads CASSLTSETGELFF. The DNA of the CDR3 is TGTGCCAGCAGCTTGACTAGCGAGACTGGGGAGCTGTTTTTT.

The CDR3, as DNA: TGTGCCAGTAGTCGACTAGCGGACTACACCGGGGAGCTGTTTTTT. This gives the protein CASSRLADYTGELFF. The chain is built from TRBV19 and TRBJ2-2, with TRBD2 matching 9 bases. Per the germline V gene, CDR1 is LNHDA and CDR2 is SQIVND (reference sequence). The CDR3 contains 15 residues. V gave up 5 bases and J gave up 3 bases; unmatched junction bases: 4.

This clonotype was recorded many times. The genes are TRBV7-8 and TRBJ2-7; 10 bases are shared with TRBD2. This CDR3 spans 17 amino acids. Germline lookup yields CDR1 SGHVS and CDR2 FQNEAQ. The ends lost 2 bases at V and 4 bases at J; junction bases unmatched: 11. CDR3 in amino acids: CASSLRPPASGSYEQYF. The CDR3 nucleotides are TGTGCCAGCAGCTTACGCCCGCCGGCTAGCGGGAGTTACGAGCAGTACTTC. The complete variable domain, with remaining parts taken from reference TRBV7-8 and TRBJ2-7, reads GAGVSQSPRYKVAKRGQDVALRCDPISGHVSLFWYQQALGQGPEFLTYFQNEAQLDKSGLPSDRFFAERPEGSVSTLKIQRTQQEDSAVYLCASSLRPPASGSYEQYFGPGTRLTVT.

This clonotype was found a few times. This sequence joins TRBV7-9 and TRBJ2-7; a possible D gene is TRBD1 (5 bases). The germline V gene encodes CDR1 SEHNR and CDR2 FQNEAQ (reference sequence). V was pared by 0 bases and J by 6 bases, with 15 bases between. The CDR3 runs 15 residues. CDR3 in amino acids: CASSLAGATLCEQYF. The CDR3 nucleotides read TGTGCCAGCAGCTTAGCAGGGGCGACCCTTTGCGAGCAGTACTTC. The full variable domain, in which reference TRBV7-9 and TRBJ2-7 provide the parts outside the CDR3, is DTGVSQNPRHKITKRGQNVTFRCDPISEHNRLYWYRQTLGQGPEFLTYFQNEAQLEKSRLLSDRFSAERPKGSFSTLEIQRTEQGDSAMYLCASSLAGATLCEQYFGPGTRLTVT.

This clonotype was recorded at least ten times. The rearrangement joins TRBV6-5 to TRBJ2-3; 8 bases are shared with TRBD2. Per the germline V gene, CDR1 is MNHEY and CDR2 is SVGAGI. This CDR3 is built from 15 residues. Trimming at V came to 2 bases and at J to 3 bases, leaving 4 bases not matched to a gene. CDR3 in amino acids: CASSYDGRGTDTQYF. CDR3 nucleotides: TGTGCCAGCAGTTACGACGGGAGGGGGACAGATACGCAGTATTTT.

This clonotype showed up just a few times. The chain uses TRBV18 and TRBJ1-2; D is unresolved. This CDR3 has 14 residues. The germline V and J ends were trimmed by 4 bases and 1 base, with 10 bases remaining between them. Germline V gene lookup returns CDR1 KGHSH and CDR2 LQKENI. Written as DNA, the CDR3 is TGTGCCAGCTCACTAACTCAGAATAACTATGGCTACACCTTC. Protein product: CASSLTQNNYGYTF.

This clonotype came up a few times. The chain joins TRBV9 to TRBJ2-5, with 7 bases matching TRBD2. From germline, CDR1 is SGDLS and CDR2 YYNGEE. Trimming took 0 bases from V and 5 from J; bases not matched to a gene: 10. This CDR3 contains 16 residues. The CDR3 nucleotides read TGTGCCAGCAGCGTAGAGGCGGGAGAGGTCGGTGAGACCCAGTACTTC. Encoded protein: CASSVEAGEVGETQYF.

This clonotype came up many times. The V call is TRBV29-1, the J call TRBJ2-5; the match to TRBD2 covers 8 bases. The germline V gene encodes CDR1 SQVTM and CDR2 ANQGSEA. Trimming removed 2 bases from V and 3 bases from J; junction bases left unmatched: 5. The CDR3 consists of 14 residues. The DNA for the CDR3 is TGCAGCGTTGAACCGGGACTAGGAAAAGAGACCCAGTACTTC. It codes for CSVEPGLGKETQYF.

The rearrangement joins TRBV10-3 to TRBJ2-7, with 9 bases aligning to TRBD2. The germline gives CDR1 ENHRY, CDR2 SYGVKD. Trimming at V came to 0 bases and at J to 7 bases, leaving 10 bases not matched to a gene. This CDR3 spans 16 amino acids. The CDR3 region is CAISESSSGRRWEQYF. DNA for the CDR3: TGTGCCATCAGTGAGTCAAGTAGCGGGAGACGGTGGGAGCAGTACTTC.

This clonotype was picked up many times. This rearrangement joins TRBV28 to TRBJ2-5; perhaps TRBD1 as D (6 bases). Germline V CDR1 and CDR2: MDHEN, SYDVKM. CDR3 length equals 12 residues. Trimming shortened V by 6 bases and J by 4 bases, and 9 bases separated the two germline ends. CDR3 sequence (DNA): TGTGCCAGCAGCACAGGGCTAGAGACCCAGTACTTC. Translation gives CASSTGLETQYF.

This rearrangement joins TRBV12-3 or TRBV12-4 to TRBJ1-1; the D is unclear. The CDR3 is 13 amino acids. Trimming stripped 5 bases from V and 10 bases from J, with 17 bases between. The CDR3 nucleotides are TGTGCCAGCAGTCTTCCCGGCAGTCCAGTAGCTTTCTTT. Protein: CASSLPGSPVAFF.

The rearrangement joins TRBV6-1 to TRBJ1-2; possibly TRBD1 for D (6 bases). CDR3 length: 14 amino acids. The germline CDR1 and CDR2 sequences are MNHNS and SASEGT. Trimming took 4 bases from V and 2 from J, leaving 11 bases between them. The CDR3 DNA is TGTGCCAGCAGTGCCGGGACACCGAACTATGGCTACACCTTC. Translated, it gives CASSAGTPNYGYTF.

The sample holds many counts of this clonotype. J is TRBJ2-2 and V is TRBV12-3 or TRBV12-4; TRBD2 aligns across 9 bases. The CDR3 sequence is 15 residues long. V was clipped by 6 bases and J by 2 bases; unmatched bases: 4. CDR3 protein: CASRIAGVNTGELFF. CDR3 bases: TGTGCCAGCAGAATAGCGGGGGTAAACACCGGGGAGCTGTTTTTT.

This rearrangement joins TRBV5-4 to TRBJ2-5, with 12 bases aligning to TRBD2. Trimming took 7 bases from V and 4 from J; bases not matched to a gene: 5. CDR3 length: 14 amino acids. CDR1 is SGHNT, CDR2 YYREEE, per germline (reference sequence). CDR3 sequence: CASGGLAGRETQYF. In nucleotides, the CDR3 is TGTGCCAGCGGAGGACTAGCGGGACGAGAGACCCAGTACTTC. The full variable domain, rest sourced from reference TRBV5-4 and TRBJ2-5, is ETGVTQSPTHLIKTRGQQVTLRCSSQSGHNTVSWYQQALGQGPQFIFQYYREEENGRGNFPPRFSGLQFPNYSSELNVNALELDDSALYLCASGGLAGRETQYFGPGTRLLVL.

The table lists this clonotype with many counts. The V gene is TRBV6-1, the J gene TRBJ2-2; 8 positions agree with TRBD1. Germline CDR1 and CDR2: MNHNS and SASEGT. This CDR3 contains 13 residues. V was pared by 5 bases and J by 6 bases, with 2 bases of the junction left unmatched. CDR3 sequence (DNA): TGTGCCAGCAGTCAACAGGGGGCCGGGGAGCTGTTTTTT. Translation gives CASSQQGAGELFF.

The chain combines TRBV5-1 with TRBJ2-2; D unresolved. CDR3 length: 15 residues. V was clipped by 1 base and J by 5 bases, with 12 bases between them. Germline values: CDR1 SGHRS, CDR2 YFSETQ. The CDR3 bases are TGCGCCAGCAGCTTGATTAGGGCCGGAACCGGGGAGCTGTTTTTT. Amino acid sequence: CASSLIRAGTGELFF.

This clonotype was counted at least ten times. The gene calls are TRBV19 and TRBJ1-2; 7 nucleotides line up with TRBD1. This CDR3 is 14 amino acids long. The V gene end was trimmed by 10 bases and the J gene end by 1 base; junction bases not matched to a gene: 9. The germline gives CDR1 LNHDA, CDR2 SQIVND (reference sequence). This CDR3 reads CAIRHRDSNYGYTF. Here the CDR3 DNA reads TGTGCCATCCGCCACCGGGACAGTAACTATGGCTACACCTTC.

At least ten counts were recorded for this clonotype. V gene TRBV5-1 combines with J gene TRBJ2-2; D might be TRBD2 (6 bases). CDR3 length: 15 amino acids. Trimming left V 0 bases short and J 5 bases short, with 11 bases between. Germline CDR1 is SGHRS and CDR2 is YFSETQ. The CDR3 loop is CASSLGRDSTGELFF. CDR3 nucleotides: TGCGCCAGCAGCTTGGGGCGGGACTCGACCGGGGAGCTGTTTTTT.

The chain links TRBV7-8 to TRBJ2-7; 7 bases are a match to TRBD1. After removal of 1 base from V and 5 bases from J, the junction contained 14 bases not matched to a gene. Per the germline V gene, CDR1 is SGHVS and CDR2 is FQNEAQ. The length of the CDR3 is 17 residues. The CDR3 reads CASSLEVGGGLGDEQYF. CDR3 DNA: TGTGCCAGCAGCTTAGAAGTAGGGGGCGGGTTGGGTGACGAGCAGTACTTC. Looking up the rest from reference TRBV7-8 and TRBJ2-7 gives the full variable domain: GAGVSQSPRYKVAKRGQDVALRCDPISGHVSLFWYQQALGQGPEFLTYFQNEAQLDKSGLPSDRFFAERPEGSVSTLKIQRTQQEDSAVYLCASSLEVGGGLGDEQYFGPGTRLTVT.

There are a few counts of this clonotype. The chain combines TRBV6-1 with TRBJ2-1; TRBD2 agrees at 7 bases. V gave up 11 bases and J gave up 0 bases; unmatched junction bases: 4. Germline CDR1 MNHNS, CDR2 SASEGT. This CDR3 is built from 13 residues. The CDR3 DNA is TGTGCCGTAGGGGAGGGCTCCTACAATGAGCAGTTCTTC. Protein product: CAVGEGSYNEQFF.

This clonotype was seen at least ten times. V is TRBV7-9 and J is TRBJ2-7, with D perhaps TRBD1 (6 bases). Trimming stripped 3 bases from V and 7 bases from J, with 16 bases between. Germline assignment: CDR1 SEHNR and CDR2 FQNEAQ (reference sequence). CDR3 length equals 14 residues. Here the CDR3 reads CASSLGARYGEQYF. As DNA, the CDR3 is TGTGCCAGCAGCTTGGGGGCCCGGTATGGGGAGCAGTACTTC.

This chain links TRBV7-2 with TRBJ1-1, with 9 bases aligning to TRBD1. The germline V gene has CDR1 SGHTA and CDR2 FQGNSA. The CDR3 totals 15 residues. V shed 3 bases and J 4 bases; nucleotides not matched to a gene: 6. Here the CDR3 DNA reads TGTGCCAGCAGCTTGGGACAGGGACGGGCCACTGAAGCTTTCTTT. This translates into CASSLGQGRATEAFF.

This clonotype was seen many times. The chain joins TRBV28 to TRBJ2-2; D remains ambiguous. CDR3 length: 15 amino acids. The germline V gene has CDR1 MDHEN and CDR2 SYDVKM. V shed 3 bases and J shed 0 bases, with 8 bases lying between them. CDR3 in amino acids: CASSLGQSNTGELFF. The CDR3 bases are TGTGCCAGCAGTTTGGGCCAGTCGAACACCGGGGAGCTGTTTTTT.